This is a list of T cell receptor beta chains from one sample in a study of blood T cell repertoires in COVID-19. TCRdb keeps only in-frame clones here, not all; method: immunoSEQ multiplex PCR. In the table there are about 62,000 clones, roughly 84% of which are singletons. Material: peripheral blood. These receptors were collected from a woman of 80 years or more with active or convalescent COVID-19. The CDR3 runs from the conserved cysteine through the conserved F or W. The D gene is left open where the match is weak. Part of the rows lack a size; the others show once, few, many or a class for expanded clones.

V: TRBV30
J: TRBJ1-6
size: -
D: -
CDR3: CAWSVGTNYNSPLHF
DNA: TGTGCCTGGTCCGTCGGTACTAACTATAATTCACCCCTCCACTTT

V: TRBV2
J: TRBJ2-7
size: -
D: TRBD1
CDR3: CASKVDRDSYEQYF
DNA: TGTGCCAGCAAGGTGGACAGGGATTCCTACGAGCAGTACTTC

V: TRBV6-5
J: TRBJ2-7
size: -
D: TRBD1
CDR3: CASSRDRYEQYF
DNA: TGTGCCAGCAGCCGGGACAGATACGAGCAGTACTTC

V: TRBV4-1
J: TRBJ1-5
size: -
D: -
CDR3: CASSQTGMGNQPQHF
DNA: TGCGCCAGCAGCCAAACAGGGATGGGCAATCAGCCCCAGCATTTT

V: TRBV18
J: TRBJ2-1
size: -
D: TRBD1
CDR3: CASSPGDRSTYNEQFF
DNA: TGTGCCAGCTCACCAGGGGACAGGAGCACCTACAATGAGCAGTTCTTC

V: TRBV5-1
J: TRBJ1-1
size: -
D: -
CDR3: CASSLDRVNTEAFF
DNA: TGCGCCAGCAGCTTGGACAGGGTGAACACTGAAGCTTTCTTT

V: TRBV19
J: TRBJ2-3
size: -
D: -
CDR3: CASSRATGSGTDTQYF
DNA: TGTGCCAGTAGTAGAGCCACAGGGAGTGGTACAGATACGCAGTATTTT

V: TRBV6-2/TRBV6-3
J: TRBJ1-1
size: -
D: -
CDR3: CASSYEQNRVVAFF
DNA: TGTGCCAGCAGTTACGAACAAAACAGGGTAGTAGCTTTCTTT

V: TRBV5-6
J: TRBJ1-1
size: -
D: -
CDR3: CASSARSYTEAFF
DNA: TGTGCCAGCAGCGCACGGAGCTACACTGAAGCTTTCTTT

V: TRBV4-2
J: TRBJ1-5
size: once
D: -
CDR3: CASSSGGNQPQHF
DNA: TGTGCCAGCAGTTCAGGGGGCAATCAGCCCCAGCATTTT

V: TRBV5-6
J: TRBJ1-5
size: -
D: TRBD1
CDR3: CASSFGQGEGQPQHF
DNA: TGTGCCAGCAGCTTCGGACAGGGGGAGGGTCAGCCCCAGCATTTT

V: TRBV3-1/TRBV3-2
J: TRBJ1-3
size: -
D: TRBD1
CDR3: CASSQVLGGVGTFGNTIYF
DNA: TGTGCCAGCAGCCAAGTTTTAGGGGGCGTCGGGACTTTCGGAAACACCATATATTTT

V: TRBV27
J: TRBJ2-1
size: once
D: TRBD2
CDR3: CASSTVGPGLAYNEQFF
DNA: TGTGCCAGCAGTACAGTTGGGCCGGGACTAGCCTACAATGAGCAGTTCTTC

V: TRBV7-2
J: TRBJ2-7
size: -
D: TRBD1
CDR3: CASSSTGQGSYEQYF
DNA: TGTGCCAGCAGCTCAACCGGACAGGGCTCCTACGAGCAGTACTTC

V: TRBV5-1
J: TRBJ1-1
size: -
D: TRBD1
CDR3: CASSVQGVTEAFF
DNA: TGCGCCAGCAGTGTACAGGGGGTGACTGAAGCTTTCTTT

V: TRBV5-1
J: TRBJ2-3
size: once
D: -
CDR3: CASSSGLGRTDTQYF
DNA: TGCGCCAGCAGCTCAGGGTTGGGGCGCACAGATACGCAGTATTTT

V: TRBV5-4
J: TRBJ2-3
size: -
D: -
CDR3: CASSLRGPYTQYF
DNA: TGTGCCAGCAGCTTGCGGGGTCCTTATACGCAGTATTTT

V: TRBV9
J: TRBJ1-2
size: -
D: -
CDR3: CASSQGPNYGYTF
DNA: TGTGCCAGCAGCCAGGGTCCAAACTATGGCTACACCTTC

V: TRBV10-1
J: TRBJ2-5
size: -
D: TRBD2
CDR3: CASSDPSGGSKETQYF
DNA: TGCGCCAGCAGTGATCCTAGCGGGGGAAGTAAAGAGACCCAGTACTTC

V: TRBV28
J: TRBJ2-7
size: once
D: -
CDR3: CASSSPGRAPYEQYF
DNA: TGTGCCAGCAGTAGCCCCGGCAGGGCGCCCTACGAGCAGTACTTC

V: TRBV5-1
J: TRBJ1-6
size: -
D: TRBD1
CDR3: CASRGQQSPLHF
DNA: TGCGCCAGCAGGGGACAGCAATCACCCCTCCACTTT

V: TRBV5-4
J: TRBJ2-1
size: -
D: -
CDR3: CASRRGVSSYNEQFF
DNA: TGTGCCAGCAGGCGGGGAGTGAGCTCCTACAATGAGCAGTTCTTC

V: TRBV14
J: TRBJ2-1
size: -
D: TRBD1
CDR3: CASRRQGRSYNEQFF
DNA: TGTGCCAGCAGGAGACAGGGTCGGTCCTACAATGAGCAGTTCTTC

V: TRBV5-1
J: TRBJ2-5
size: -
D: -
CDR3: CASSLLGGTQYF
DNA: TGCGCCAGCAGCTTGTTGGGGGGAACCCAGTACTTC

V: TRBV11-2
J: TRBJ1-2
size: few
D: TRBD1
CDR3: CASSLLRDRGHGYTF
DNA: TGTGCCAGCAGCCTGCTCCGGGACAGGGGGCATGGCTACACCTTC

V: TRBV18
J: TRBJ1-2
size: -
D: -
CDR3: CASSPAREPYGYTF
DNA: TGTGCCAGCTCTCCGGCCCGGGAACCCTATGGCTACACCTTC

V: TRBV4-2
J: TRBJ2-2
size: -
D: TRBD2
CDR3: CASSQDVLAGSTGELFF
DNA: TGTGCCAGCAGCCAAGATGTCCTAGCGGGGAGTACCGGGGAGCTGTTTTTT

V: TRBV7-9
J: TRBJ1-2
size: -
D: TRBD1
CDR3: CASSPDRKPEVVGYTF
DNA: TGTGCCAGCAGCCCGGACAGGAAGCCTGAGGTTGTCGGCTACACCTTC